This T cell receptor (beta chain) emerged from a study of Ad26.COV2.S vaccination and SARS-CoV-2 variants. Repertoires were generated with immunoSEQ multiplex PCR, while TCRdb's copy carries only in-frame clones and drops some. The sample includes approximately 240,000 clones, around 87% seen only once; the top ten take about 10%. As to treatment: 15 to 20 received Ad26.COV2.S at low or high dose, single or two shots; 5 received placebo; per-sample allocation not given. Sampling was performed 63 days after the first vaccine or placebo injection. The ends lost 8 bases at V and 3 bases at J; junction bases unmatched: 9. Germline V gene lookup returns CDR1 ENHRY and CDR2 SYGVKD. This CDR3 spans 14 amino acids.

The receptor was isolated from a person aged 18-60 years who received the Ad26.COV2.S COVID-19 vaccine or a placebo. The sample here was peripheral blood, taken in a trial of Ad26.COV2.S vaccine versus placebo. The gene calls are TRBV10-3 and TRBJ2-7, with 8 bases fitting TRBD2. The CDR3 sequence: CAIGSAREGYEQYF. The CDR3 region has the DNA TGTGCCATCGGGTCGGCCCGGGAGGGCTACGAGCAGTACTTC.